This T cell receptor beta chain appears in the sequencing data of a study of graft-versus-host responses after intestinal transplantation. Study outcomes and limitations: Investigators detected GvH clones in recipient marrow, with some emerging earlier in ileum or blood.

As concerns this clone: Its matching antigen is unknown.

Trimming at V came to 4 bases and at J to 6 bases, leaving 2 bases not matched to a gene. Germline loops: CDR1 SGHRS, CDR2 YFSETQ. This CDR3 has 13 amino acids. The repertoire was sequenced with immunoSEQ multiplex PCR; TCRdb's copy has only in-frame clones and lacks some. The top ten clones hold around 30% of a sample with roughly 11,000 clones, around 80% of them seen once. This TCR was recovered from a human patient who received an intestinal transplant, so some T cells may come from the graft donor. The chain is built from TRBV5-1 and TRBJ1-2, with 11 bases aligning to TRBD1. The sequenced sample was PBMCs, obtained about 70 weeks after intestinal transplant. The CDR3 region is CASSAGQGDGYTF. In nucleotides, the CDR3 is TGCGCCAGCAGCGCGGGACAGGGGGATGGCTACACCTTC.